The rows below give T cell receptor beta chains drawn from one sample of a study of blood T cells in healthy people across ages. Via MiXCR, TCRdb re-called the 5' RACE reads, giving one row per CDR3 protein. The sample shows about 1.8 million distinct CDR3 sequences, around half of them seen only once. Sequencing input: blood. These receptors originate from a woman in her forties in good health. The CDR3 runs from the conserved cysteine through the conserved F or W. Fields, in order: CDR3 protein, clone size, V gene. The size of a clone is reported for some rows only, either as once, few or many, or as a class for expanded clones.

CDR3aa: CACSQASPGDRETNEKLFF
abundance: NA
v_gene: TRBV4-3

CDR3aa: CSVEQGPGSYNEQFF
abundance: NA
v_gene: TRBV29-1

CDR3aa: CASSLTPIGGVGNIQYF
abundance: NA
v_gene: TRBV7-2

CDR3aa: CASSNGIPGQGFSEQYF
abundance: NA
v_gene: TRBV21-1

CDR3aa: CATSDPRDTSPYEQYF
abundance: NA
v_gene: TRBV24-1

CDR3aa: CASRPRVPAVTDTQYF
abundance: NA
v_gene: TRBV27

CDR3aa: CASSNAGGSRYF
abundance: NA
v_gene: TRBV7-9

CDR3aa: CASTEGNGYTF
abundance: NA
v_gene: TRBV12-3/TRBV12-4

CDR3aa: CASSQQRGAPETQYF
abundance: NA
v_gene: TRBV4-3

CDR3aa: CSAPTGQLDETQYF
abundance: NA
v_gene: TRBV29-1

CDR3aa: CSVELVVGYTF
abundance: NA
v_gene: TRBV29-1

CDR3aa: CAISGNSNEQFF
abundance: NA
v_gene: TRBV10-3

CDR3aa: CASSEQAQETQYF
abundance: NA
v_gene: TRBV10-2

CDR3aa: CASSFVRKNTEAFF
abundance: NA
v_gene: TRBV12-3/TRBV12-4

CDR3aa: CATSKGPGSAGSSYGQYF
abundance: NA
v_gene: TRBV15

CDR3aa: CASSLLQNEQFF
abundance: few
v_gene: TRBV12-3/TRBV12-4

CDR3aa: CASERAWDTQYF
abundance: NA
v_gene: TRBV7-9

CDR3aa: CASSIVTGGEQFF
abundance: NA
v_gene: TRBV5-1

CDR3aa: CASSYRGTSYEQYF
abundance: NA
v_gene: TRBV6-2/TRBV6-3

CDR3aa: CASRHEGTEAFF
abundance: NA
v_gene: TRBV12-3/TRBV12-4

CDR3aa: CASSVDSLGEQFF
abundance: NA
v_gene: TRBV7-9

CDR3aa: CSARRADRGRNQPQHF
abundance: few
v_gene: TRBV20-1

CDR3aa: CASKDRGRDSYTF
abundance: NA
v_gene: TRBV9

CDR3aa: CASSLGSGHSYNSPLHF
abundance: NA
v_gene: TRBV7-2

CDR3aa: CASSLERQLYGYTF
abundance: few
v_gene: TRBV5-1

CDR3aa: CASSRTGRSGETQYF
abundance: NA
v_gene: TRBV7-2

CDR3aa: CASSPQSPGANVLTF
abundance: NA
v_gene: TRBV28

CDR3aa: CASSLQGTKNIRYF
abundance: NA
v_gene: TRBV12-3/TRBV12-4

CDR3aa: CAAEGGTSGIGEQFF
abundance: NA
v_gene: TRBV7-9

CDR3aa: CASSSRAGGRYNEQYF
abundance: few
v_gene: TRBV11-2

CDR3aa: CASSYRRGRLYEQYF
abundance: few
v_gene: TRBV6-5

CDR3aa: CASSPSGTGGYNEQFF
abundance: NA
v_gene: TRBV7-3

CDR3aa: CATSDLLGGLETQYF
abundance: NA
v_gene: TRBV24-1

CDR3aa: CASGKTGSSYNEQFF
abundance: NA
v_gene: TRBV5-1

CDR3aa: CSVEGRKQETQYF
abundance: NA
v_gene: TRBV29-1